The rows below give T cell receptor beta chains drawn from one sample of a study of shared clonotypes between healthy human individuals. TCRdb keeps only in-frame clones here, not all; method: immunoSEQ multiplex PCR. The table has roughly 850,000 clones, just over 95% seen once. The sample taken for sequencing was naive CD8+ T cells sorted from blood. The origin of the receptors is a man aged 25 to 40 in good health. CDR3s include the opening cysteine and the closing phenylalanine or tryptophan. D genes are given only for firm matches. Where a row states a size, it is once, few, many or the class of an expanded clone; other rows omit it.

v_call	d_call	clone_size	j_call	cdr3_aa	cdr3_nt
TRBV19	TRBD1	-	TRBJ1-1	CATGDRGNTEAFF	TGTGCCACCGGGGACAGGGGTAACACTGAAGCTTTCTTT
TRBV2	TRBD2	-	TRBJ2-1	CAIKRTSGDNEQFF	TGTGCCATCAAACGGACTAGCGGAGACAATGAGCAGTTCTTC
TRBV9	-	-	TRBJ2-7	CASSVGSSSYEQYF	TGTGCCAGCAGCGTAGGGTCCTCCTCCTACGAGCAGTACTTC
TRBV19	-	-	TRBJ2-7	CASSIRGSWDEQYF	TGTGCCAGTAGTATTCGGGGGAGTTGGGACGAGCAGTACTTC
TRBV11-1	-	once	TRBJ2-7	CASSLTSYEQYF	TGTGCCAGCAGCTTAACCAGCTACGAGCAGTACTTC
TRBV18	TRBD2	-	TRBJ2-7	CASSPGAGGYYEQYF	TGTGCCAGCTCACCCGGAGCGGGGGGCTACTACGAGCAGTACTTC
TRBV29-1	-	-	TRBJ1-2	CSVDSGTYGYTF	TGCAGCGTTGATTCAGGGACCTATGGCTACACCTTC
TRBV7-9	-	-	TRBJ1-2	CASSPRGRGYTF	TGTGCCAGCAGCCCGAGAGGGAGGGGCTACACCTTC
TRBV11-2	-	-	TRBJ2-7	CASSLPPDSTSYEQYF	TGTGCCAGCAGCTTACCCCCGGACTCTACATCCTACGAGCAGTACTTC
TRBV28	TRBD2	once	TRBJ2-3	CASRVDSGSSDTQYF	TGTGCCAGCAGGGTAGATAGCGGGAGCTCAGATACGCAGTATTTT
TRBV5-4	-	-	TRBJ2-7	CASSFDSYEQYF	TGTGCCAGCAGCTTTGACAGCTACGAGCAGTACTTC
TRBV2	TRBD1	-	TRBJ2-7	CASSGTGEGYEQYF	TGTGCCAGCAGTGGGACAGGAGAAGGGTACGAGCAGTACTTC
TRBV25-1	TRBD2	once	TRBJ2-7	CASIGRGLAGEIAYEQYF	TGTGCCAGCATCGGCAGGGGCCTAGCGGGAGAAATCGCCTACGAGCAGTACTTC
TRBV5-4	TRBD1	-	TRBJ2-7	CASSLRPGTADYEQYF	TGTGCCAGCAGCTTGAGGCCCGGGACAGCCGACTACGAGCAGTACTTC
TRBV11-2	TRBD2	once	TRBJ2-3	CASSHGLAGVWTDTQYF	TGTGCCAGCAGCCATGGACTAGCGGGAGTTTGGACAGATACGCAGTATTTT
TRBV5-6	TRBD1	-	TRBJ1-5	CASSLAGTGNSQPQHF	TGTGCCAGCAGCTTGGCCGGGACAGGGAATAGTCAGCCCCAGCATTTT